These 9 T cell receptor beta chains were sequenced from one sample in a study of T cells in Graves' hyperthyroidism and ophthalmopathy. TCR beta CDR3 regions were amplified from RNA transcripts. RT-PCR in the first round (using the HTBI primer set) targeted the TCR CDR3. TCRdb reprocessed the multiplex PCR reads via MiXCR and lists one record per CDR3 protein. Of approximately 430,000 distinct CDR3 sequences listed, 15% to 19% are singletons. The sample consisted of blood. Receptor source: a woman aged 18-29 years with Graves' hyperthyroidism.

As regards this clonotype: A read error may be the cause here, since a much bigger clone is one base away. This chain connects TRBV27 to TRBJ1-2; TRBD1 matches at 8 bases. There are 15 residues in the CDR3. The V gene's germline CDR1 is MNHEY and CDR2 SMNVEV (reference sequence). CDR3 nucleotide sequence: TGTGCCAGCACCCAGGGGGGACAGGCGTCCTATGACTACACCTTC. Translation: CASTQGGQASYDYTF.

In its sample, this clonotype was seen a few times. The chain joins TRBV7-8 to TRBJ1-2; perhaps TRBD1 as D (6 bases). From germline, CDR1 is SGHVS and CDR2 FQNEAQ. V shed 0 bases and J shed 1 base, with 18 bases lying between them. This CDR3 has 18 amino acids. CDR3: CASSLAGTRKWGNYGYTF. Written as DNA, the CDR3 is TGTGCCAGCAGCTTAGCTGGGACACGGAAGTGGGGTAACTATGGCTACACCTTC.

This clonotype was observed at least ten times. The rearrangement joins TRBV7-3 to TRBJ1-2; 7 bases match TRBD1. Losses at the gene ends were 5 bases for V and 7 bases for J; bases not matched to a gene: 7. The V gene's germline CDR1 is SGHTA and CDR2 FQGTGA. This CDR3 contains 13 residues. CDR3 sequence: CASSRDRVGGYTF. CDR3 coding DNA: TGTGCCAGCAGCCGCGACAGGGTGGGTGGCTACACCTTC.

The CDR3 loop reads CASSRRTSGRAIGHNEQFF. Here the CDR3 DNA reads TGTGCCAGCAGCCGTCGGACTAGCGGGAGGGCCATCGGCCACAATGAGCAGTTCTTC. V and J are TRBV7-9 and TRBJ2-1; 15 positions agree with TRBD2. J was trimmed by 5 bases and V by 5 bases; bases with no gene match: 13. CDR1 SEHNR and CDR2 FQNEAQ come from the germline V gene (reference sequence). The CDR3 runs 19 residues.

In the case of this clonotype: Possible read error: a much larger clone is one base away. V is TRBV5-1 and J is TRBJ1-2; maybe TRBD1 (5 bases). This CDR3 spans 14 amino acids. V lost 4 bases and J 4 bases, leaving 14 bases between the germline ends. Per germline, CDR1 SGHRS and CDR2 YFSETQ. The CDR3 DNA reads TGCGCCAGCAGCGTGTCGGGTCAGGGCTATGGCTACACCTTC. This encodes CASSVSGQGYGYTF.

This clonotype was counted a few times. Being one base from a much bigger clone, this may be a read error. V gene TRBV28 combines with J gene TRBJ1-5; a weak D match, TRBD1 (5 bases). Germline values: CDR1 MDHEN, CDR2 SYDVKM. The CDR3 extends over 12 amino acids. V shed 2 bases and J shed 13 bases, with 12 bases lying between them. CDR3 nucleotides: TGTGCCAGCAGTTTAGAGCGGGGGTCGCAGCATTTT. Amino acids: CASSLERGSQHF.

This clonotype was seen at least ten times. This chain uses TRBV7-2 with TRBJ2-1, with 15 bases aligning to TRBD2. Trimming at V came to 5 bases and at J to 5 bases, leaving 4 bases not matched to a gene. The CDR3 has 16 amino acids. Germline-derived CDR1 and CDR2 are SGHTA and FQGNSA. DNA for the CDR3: TGTGCCAGCAGCCTAAGGACTAGCGGGGGGGACAATGAGCAGTTCTTC. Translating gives CASSLRTSGGDNEQFF.

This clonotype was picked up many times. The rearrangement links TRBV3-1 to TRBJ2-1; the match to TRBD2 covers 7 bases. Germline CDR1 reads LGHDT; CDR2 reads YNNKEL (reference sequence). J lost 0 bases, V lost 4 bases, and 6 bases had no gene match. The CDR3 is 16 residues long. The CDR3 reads CASSRGERDSYNEQFF. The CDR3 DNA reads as TGTGCCAGCAGCCGTGGGGAGCGGGACTCCTACAATGAGCAGTTCTTC.

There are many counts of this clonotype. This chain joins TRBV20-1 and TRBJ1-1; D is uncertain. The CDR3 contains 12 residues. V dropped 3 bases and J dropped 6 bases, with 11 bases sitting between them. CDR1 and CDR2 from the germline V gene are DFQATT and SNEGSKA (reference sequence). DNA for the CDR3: TGCAGTGCTAGTCGGTGGGTCGCTGAAGCTTTCTTT. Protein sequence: CSASRWVAEAFF.